These T cell receptor beta chains were read from a single sample in a study of CD8 T cell repertoires and HIV-1 epitope variants. Clones were sequenced by immunoSEQ multiplex PCR, and TCRdb holds only the in-frame ones, with some missing. Of about 2,600 clones listed, about 71% are singletons. Their antigens are not known. The material sequenced was cultured CD8+ T cells derived from PBMCs. The source is a male donor with HIV. Each CDR3 is given with its conserved first and last residue. A D gene is named only where the DNA matches it firmly. The size field is filled for only some rows; it gives once, few, many or a size class.

j_gene,abundance,len,d_gene,v_gene,CDR3nt,CDR3aa
TRBJ2-6,few,16,NA,TRBV19,TGTGCCAGTAGTATAGATCAGGGGTCTGGGGCCAACGTCCTGACTTTC,CASSIDQGSGANVLTF
TRBJ2-5,NA,16,NA,TRBV6-6,TGTGCCAGCAGTTACTCGTACGGGTATTCAGAAGAGACCCAGTACTTC,CASSYSYGYSEETQYF
TRBJ2-3,NA,15,TRBD2,TRBV19,TGTGCCAGTACCATAGCGGGGGACCCCACAGATACGCAGTATTTT,CASTIAGDPTDTQYF
TRBJ2-1,NA,15,TRBD1,TRBV7-2,TGTGCCAGCAGCTTAGTAGGGGGCGCCTACAATGAGCAGTTCTTC,CASSLVGGAYNEQFF
TRBJ2-7,NA,12,NA,TRBV7-9,TGTGCCAGCGGGGACGGCTCCTACGAGCAGTACTTC,CASGDGSYEQYF
TRBJ2-7,NA,14,NA,TRBV18,TGTGCCAGCTCACCTGACAGTAAAATCTACGAGCAGTACTTC,CASSPDSKIYEQYF
TRBJ2-7,NA,16,NA,TRBV28,TGTGCCAGCAGTTCGATGGAAGGGACGGTCTCCTACGAGCAGTACTTC,CASSSMEGTVSYEQYF
TRBJ1-1,few,14,NA,TRBV6-4,TGTGCCAGCAGTTCAACAGGGATGAACACTGAAGCTTTCTTT,CASSSTGMNTEAFF
TRBJ2-3,NA,14,NA,TRBV7-2,TGTGCCAGCAGCTCCGTACTGGCGACAGATACGCAGTATTTT,CASSSVLATDTQYF
TRBJ1-1,few,15,NA,TRBV5-1,TGCGCCAGCAGTTTTGGGCCCACCGGAGGCACTGAAGCTTTCTTT,CASSFGPTGGTEAFF
TRBJ2-3,NA,15,TRBD2,TRBV5-6,TGTGCCAGCAGCAGTCTCTTGCGGGAGGTAGATACGCAGTATTTT,CASSSLLREVDTQYF
TRBJ2-5,NA,15,NA,TRBV5-1,TGCGCCAGCAGCTTGAACAGGGCGGGCCAAGAGACCCAGTACTTC,CASSLNRAGQETQYF
TRBJ2-7,NA,11,NA,TRBV27,TGTGCCAGCGGGCGAGAATACGAGCAGTACTTC,CASGREYEQYF
TRBJ1-4,NA,13,NA,TRBV5-1,TGCGCCAGCAGCTTAGAACATCGCGAAAAACTGTTTTTT,CASSLEHREKLFF
TRBJ1-2,large,14,NA,TRBV7-2,TGTGCCAGCAGCTTACAGGTGCCAGGGGAAGGCTACACCTTC,CASSLQVPGEGYTF
TRBJ2-1,NA,12,NA,TRBV10-3,TGTGCCACCCGGTCGGGTTTGAATGAGCAGTTCTTC,CATRSGLNEQFF
TRBJ2-7,NA,13,TRBD2,TRBV28,TGTGCCAGCAGCGAGACTAGCGGCTACGAGCAGTACTTC,CASSETSGYEQYF
TRBJ2-7,NA,14,NA,TRBV5-3,TGTGCCAGCAGCTTGGACAGCATGTACTACGAGCAGTACTTC,CASSLDSMYYEQYF
TRBJ2-7,NA,15,NA,TRBV5-1,TGCGCCAGCAGCTTTCTGACGGGACCCTCCTACGAGCAGTACTTC,CASSFLTGPSYEQYF
TRBJ1-2,few,14,TRBD1,TRBV6-5,TGTGCCAGCAAAATCGGACAGGGCAGCTATGGCTACACCTTC,CASKIGQGSYGYTF
TRBJ1-1,NA,16,TRBD1,TRBV28,TGTGCCAGCAGCAGCCTCGGACAGGGTCTGGACACTGAAGCTTTCTTT,CASSSLGQGLDTEAFF
TRBJ1-2,few,15,NA,TRBV7-9,TGTGCCAGCAGCTTACTTACAGGAGAGGGATATGGCTACACCTTC,CASSLLTGEGYGYTF
TRBJ2-5,NA,16,TRBD1,TRBV10-3,TGTGCCATCAGTGACCCCGGACAGGGGGCCGGGGAGACCCAGTACTTC,CAISDPGQGAGETQYF
TRBJ2-3,NA,14,NA,TRBV7-7,TGTGCCAGCAGCACCGGGCACAGGACAGATACGCAGTATTTT,CASSTGHRTDTQYF
TRBJ2-5,NA,14,NA,TRBV7-9,TGTGCCAGCAGCCCCATTTTTGATGGGGAGACCCAGTACTTC,CASSPIFDGETQYF
TRBJ1-4,few,17,TRBD1,TRBV2,TGTGCCAGCAGTGACTGGGCAGGGGGCAGTGATAATGAAAAACTGTTTTTT,CASSDWAGGSDNEKLFF
TRBJ2-7,NA,14,NA,TRBV28,TGTGCCAGCAGCCCAGGGGGGGACTCCTACGAGCAGTACTTC,CASSPGGDSYEQYF
TRBJ1-2,large,16,NA,TRBV6-1,TGTGCCAGCAGTGAACTTCCACAAGACCTAGACTATGGCTACACCTTC,CASSELPQDLDYGYTF
TRBJ1-5,NA,15,NA,TRBV18,TGTGCCAGCTCACAGGCGTGGGGAGGCAATCAGCCCCAGCATTTT,CASSQAWGGNQPQHF
TRBJ1-6,NA,13,NA,TRBV6-4,TGTGCCAGCAGTGACGGAGATAATTCACCCCTCCACTTT,CASSDGDNSPLHF
TRBJ2-7,few,11,NA,TRBV5-1,TGCGCCTCCCGCGGCGGGTACGAGCAGTACTTC,CASRGGYEQYF
TRBJ1-2,NA,14,NA,TRBV29-1,TGCAGCGTTCTCCCAGGGGACCGCAACTATGGCTACACCTTC,CSVLPGDRNYGYTF
TRBJ2-1,NA,13,NA,TRBV6-5,TGTGCCAGCAGTTACTTGGGGGGGCATGAGCAGTTCTTC,CASSYLGGHEQFF
TRBJ2-7,NA,15,NA,TRBV6-6,TGTGCCAGCAGTTACGGCCAGGGCGGTCTGACGGAGCAGTACTTC,CASSYGQGGLTEQYF
TRBJ2-7,NA,14,NA,TRBV7-9,TGTGCCAGCAGCTACCTTGGGACGGCCTACGAGCAGTACTTC,CASSYLGTAYEQYF
TRBJ2-3,NA,15,NA,TRBV29-1,TGCAGCGTTGAAGGCGGACCGCCGAGGGCAGATACGCAGTATTTT,CSVEGGPPRADTQYF
TRBJ1-2,NA,11,NA,TRBV6-4,TGTGCCAGCAGTGATCTAGGTGGCTACACCTTC,CASSDLGGYTF